These 30 T cell receptor beta chains came from one sample sequenced in a study of T cell repertoires in cytomegalovirus infection. TCRdb re-derived calls from the reads in MiXCR, one entry per CDR3 protein. The table includes 150,000 or so distinct CDR3 sequences, roughly 32% detected once. These receptors are not linked to any known antigen. The source was CD8+ T cells from cultured PBMCs, collected from culture after CMV antigen stimulation. The receptors here all came from a human donor in good health (CMV status not recorded). Some clones in this sample may be carry-over from other donors' samples.

This clonotype was picked up a small number of times. CDR3 residues: CASSFSSGANNEQFF. The CDR3 bases are TGTGCCAGCAGTTTCAGTAGCGGGGCAAACAATGAGCAGTTCTTC. The chain is built from TRBV27 and TRBJ2-1; TRBD2 matches 8 bases. J lost 5 bases, V lost 3 bases, and 6 bases had no gene match. Per germline, CDR1 MNHEY and CDR2 SMNVEV (reference sequence). The CDR3 is 15 amino acids.

This clonotype was observed a handful of times. The chain has TRBV27 and TRBJ2-1; 10 bases map to TRBD2. The germline V gene encodes CDR1 MNHEY and CDR2 SMNVEV (reference sequence). With 5 bases clipped from V and 7 bases from J, the junction kept 14 bases outside the gene matches. CDR3 length: 17 residues. This chain's CDR3 is CASSPLRSGGAWNEQFF. The CDR3 coding sequence is TGTGCCAGCAGTCCACTAAGAAGCGGGGGGGCTTGGAATGAGCAGTTCTTC.

This chain connects TRBV12-3 or TRBV12-4 to TRBJ2-4; D is unclear. Trimming shortened V by 5 bases and J by 0 bases, and 8 bases separated the two germline ends. The CDR3 is 14 residues long. The CDR3 here is CASSRTVAKNIQYF. CDR3 bases: TGTGCCAGCAGTAGGACGGTAGCCAAAAACATTCAGTACTTC.

The chain carries TRBV12-3 or TRBV12-4 and TRBJ2-5, with D possibly called TRBD1 or TRBD2 (5 bases each). V dropped 6 bases and J dropped 5 bases, with 16 bases sitting between them. The CDR3 runs 14 residues. Here the CDR3 reads CASRPPGRMETQYF. CDR3 nucleotide sequence: TGTGCCAGCAGACCTCCGGGACGCATGGAGACCCAGTACTTC.

This clonotype has a handful of counts. The gene calls are TRBV20-1 and TRBJ2-7; possible D gene TRBD2, 6 bases. The CDR3 length is 15 residues. Trimming left V 1 base short and J 0 bases short, with 13 bases between. Per germline, CDR1 DFQATT and CDR2 SNEGSKA (reference sequence). CDR3 DNA sequence: TGCAGTGCTAGAGTTCTAGGAGGGATCTCCTACGAGCAGTACTTC. Translating gives CSARVLGGISYEQYF.

This chain links TRBV5-5 with TRBJ2-7; perhaps TRBD2 as D (6 bases). This CDR3 spans 15 amino acids. CDR1 is SGHKS and CDR2 is YYEKEE in the germline V gene (reference sequence). The germline V and J ends were trimmed by 4 bases and 1 base, with 15 bases remaining between them. The CDR3 reads CASSPWKGTSYEQYF. CDR3 in DNA: TGTGCCAGCAGCCCCTGGAAGGGGACTTCCTACGAGCAGTACTTC. Full variable domain (outside the CDR3, taken from reference TRBV5-5 and TRBJ2-7): DAGVTQSPTHLIKTRGQQVTLRCSPISGHKSVSWYQQVLGQGPQFIFQYYEKEERGRGNFPDRFSARQFPNYSSELNVNALLLGDSALYLCASSPWKGTSYEQYFGPGTRLTVT.

This clonotype was seen repeatedly, ten times or more. The V gene is TRBV27, the J gene TRBJ1-2; 10 bases agree with TRBD1. The CDR3 length is 17 residues. The V gene's germline CDR1 is MNHEY and CDR2 SMNVEV (reference sequence). V lost 6 bases, J lost 2 bases, and 12 bases stayed unmatched. The CDR3 region is CASSDGTGEGVNYGYTF. DNA for the CDR3: TGTGCCAGCAGCGACGGGACAGGGGAGGGAGTGAACTATGGCTACACCTTC.

A few counts support this clonotype. The J gene is TRBJ1-3, the V gene TRBV7-9; 7 bases agree with TRBD1. CDR1 is SEHNR and CDR2 is FQNEAQ in the germline V gene (reference sequence). The CDR3 runs to 16 residues. V lost 1 base, J lost 0 bases, and 3 bases stayed unmatched. CDR3 region: CASSLGQGFSGNTIYF. DNA for the CDR3: TGTGCCAGCAGCTTAGGACAGGGTTTCTCTGGAAACACCATATATTTT.

This clonotype was seen a few times. The chain links TRBV19 to TRBJ1-2; D unresolved. Per the germline V gene, CDR1 is LNHDA and CDR2 is SQIVND (reference sequence). V lost 8 bases to trimming and J lost 4 bases, with 11 bases between them. The CDR3 totals 12 residues. The CDR3 region has the DNA TGTGCCAGTTTGGTACCTGTCTATGGCTACACCTTC. Translating gives CASLVPVYGYTF.

This clonotype was seen a few times. V is TRBV9 and J is TRBJ2-3; no firm D call. Germline V gene data show CDR1 as SGDLS and CDR2 as YYNGEE. Trimming shortened V by 7 bases and J by 0 bases, and 18 bases separated the two germline ends. The CDR3 is 16 residues long. The DNA of the CDR3 is TGTGCCAGCTCTCTAGGAAGCCGCCGAAGCACAGATACGCAGTATTTT. Its translation is CASSLGSRRSTDTQYF.

This clonotype was seen a few times. The rearrangement links TRBV7-6 to TRBJ2-7, with 9 bases fitting TRBD1. The V and J ends lost 5 bases and 2 bases, in that order; junction bases with no gene match: 4. From germline, CDR1 is SGHVS and CDR2 FNYEAQ. The CDR3 has 14 residues. The CDR3 loop is CASSAGTGTYEQYF. Written as DNA, the CDR3 is TGTGCCAGCAGCGCCGGGACAGGGACCTACGAGCAGTACTTC.

The gene calls are TRBV28 and TRBJ2-3; TRBD1 might be the D (7 bases). Germline values: CDR1 MDHEN, CDR2 SYDVKM. The CDR3 is 15 residues long. Trimming took off 1 base at V and 5 bases at J, with 13 bases between the two ends. The CDR3 region has the DNA TGTGCCAGCAGTTTATCAGGGGGGCGACGAGATACGCAGTATTTT. Residues: CASSLSGGRRDTQYF.

A few counts support this clonotype. This chain links TRBV20-1 with TRBJ2-3; a weak D match, TRBD2 (6 bases). CDR1 and CDR2 from the germline V gene are DFQATT and SNEGSKA (reference sequence). CDR3 length: 15 residues. Between the trimmed V and J ends, which lost 6 bases and 0 bases, there was a span of 16 bases. The CDR3 region is CSARRGGASTDTQYF. CDR3 DNA: TGCAGTGCCCGGCGGGGCGGGGCGAGCACAGATACGCAGTATTTT.

The V gene is TRBV27, the J gene TRBJ2-3; 7 nucleotides match TRBD1. After removal of 4 bases from V and 3 bases from J, the junction contained 7 bases not matched to a gene. The CDR3 has 15 residues. Germline assignment: CDR1 MNHEY and CDR2 SMNVEV (reference sequence). The CDR3 spells CASSSPGTVTDTQYF. For the CDR3, the DNA is TGTGCCAGCAGTTCCCCGGGGACAGTTACAGATACGCAGTATTTT.

In this sample, this clonotype turned up once. The chain couples TRBV6-2 or TRBV6-3 to TRBJ1-1; D remains unclear. V lost 11 bases to trimming and J lost 3 bases, with 10 bases between them. Germline CDR1 MNHEY, CDR2 SVGEGT. This CDR3 is built from 11 residues. Here the CDR3 DNA reads TGTGCCGCTCGTGGGTACACTGAAGCTTTCTTT. Translated, it gives CAARGYTEAFF.

There are a few counts of this clonotype. This chain joins TRBV12-3 or TRBV12-4 and TRBJ1-2; D uncertain. V shed 7 bases and J shed 7 bases, with 10 bases lying between them. This CDR3 contains 11 residues. The CDR3 DNA is TGTGCCAGCAACGTCGGCGGTGGCTACACCTTC. As protein: CASNVGGGYTF.

The CDR3 bases are TGTGCCACCGAGTCGACCGGGAGTGATCAGCCCCAGCATTTT. Protein product: CATESTGSDQPQHF. V is TRBV7-9 and J is TRBJ1-5; no reliable D call. The germline gives CDR1 SEHNR, CDR2 FQNEAQ (reference sequence). V gave up 10 bases and J gave up 5 bases, with 18 bases separating them. CDR3 length equals 14 residues. Full variable domain (outside the CDR3, taken from reference TRBV7-9 and TRBJ1-5): DTGVSQNPRHKITKRGQNVTFRCDPISEHNRLYWYRQTLGQGPEFLTYFQNEAQLEKSRLLSDRFSAERPKGSFSTLEIQRTEQGDSAMYLCATESTGSDQPQHFGDGTRLSIL.

This clonotype appeared once. Just one base apart from a much larger clone, this may be a read error. The chain links TRBV19 to TRBJ1-1, with D unresolved. V was shortened by 5 bases and J by 0 bases, with 7 bases between the two germline ends. Germline CDR1 and CDR2: LNHDA and SQIVND (reference sequence). The CDR3 loop spans 13 amino acids. CDR3: CASSRGMNTEAFF. The CDR3, as DNA: TGTGCCAGTAGTCGGGGTATGAACACTGAAGCTTTCTTT.

V and J are TRBV7-9 and TRBJ2-7; 8 positions agree with TRBD2. From germline, CDR1 is SEHNR and CDR2 FQNEAQ (reference sequence). J was trimmed by 2 bases and V by 0 bases; bases with no gene match: 6. This CDR3 contains 16 residues. As DNA, the CDR3 is TGTGCCAGCAGCTTAGCGCGGGGGGCGCAGGCCTACGAGCAGTACTTC. It codes for CASSLARGAQAYEQYF. Drawing the rest from reference TRBV7-9 and TRBJ2-7, the complete variable domain is DTGVSQNPRHKITKRGQNVTFRCDPISEHNRLYWYRQTLGQGPEFLTYFQNEAQLEKSRLLSDRFSAERPKGSFSTLEIQRTEQGDSAMYLCASSLARGAQAYEQYFGPGTRLTVT.

The chain employs TRBV2 and TRBJ1-5; D uncertain. CDR1 and CDR2 from the germline V gene are SNHLY and FYNNEI. The CDR3 runs 13 residues. Trimming shortened V by 6 bases and J by 7 bases, and 13 bases separated the two germline ends. The DNA for the CDR3 is TGTGCCAGCAGCCGAGGGCAGTTCCAGCCCCAGCATTTT. Translating it yields CASSRGQFQPQHF.

This clonotype has a handful of counts. The chain couples TRBV6-5 to TRBJ2-7, with D possibly TRBD2 on 6 matching bases. V lost 2 bases and J lost 3, with 11 bases in between. The germline CDR1 and CDR2 sequences are MNHEY and SVGAGI. The CDR3 runs 14 residues. The CDR3 DNA sequence: TGTGCCAGCAGTTACACTAGCCCCGACTACGAGCAGTACTTC. It specifies CASSYTSPDYEQYF.

On this clonotype itself: One base away lies a much larger clone, so this may be a sequencing read error. J is TRBJ1-4 and V is TRBV7-8; TRBD1 agrees at 7 bases. Germline values: CDR1 SGHVS, CDR2 FQNEAQ. The CDR3 sequence is 14 residues long. The V segment lost 5 bases and the J segment 3 bases; nucleotides outside the gene matches: 3. CDR3 sequence (DNA): TGTGCCAGCAGCCAGACAGGGCCTAATGAAAAACTGTTTTTT. Translated: CASSQTGPNEKLFF.

The chain is built from TRBV4-1 and TRBJ2-3; 7 nucleotides align to TRBD2. CDR3 length: 14 residues. V was clipped by 1 base and J by 7 bases; unmatched bases: 5. From germline, CDR1 is MGHRA and CDR2 YSYEKL. This chain's CDR3 is CASSQGLAGNTQYF. CDR3 DNA: TGCGCCAGCAGCCAAGGGTTAGCGGGTAATACGCAGTATTTT.

The chain couples TRBV4-1 to TRBJ1-2; no clear D. Trimming stripped 5 bases from V and 8 bases from J, with 9 bases between. The length of the CDR3 is 11 residues. The germline gives CDR1 MGHRA, CDR2 YSYEKL. CDR3 DNA sequence: TGCGCCAGCAGCGGTTGGTCCGGCTACACCTTC. This encodes CASSGWSGYTF.

The chain has TRBV19 and TRBJ2-1, with 11 bases fitting TRBD2. The CDR3 spans 16 residues. Trimming took 6 bases from V and 4 from J; bases not matched to a gene: 8. CDR1 and CDR2 from the germline V gene are LNHDA and SQIVND (reference sequence). CDR3 loop: CASSLIAGGVYNEQFF. DNA of the CDR3: TGTGCCAGTAGCCTCATAGCGGGGGGGGTTTACAATGAGCAGTTCTTC.

The J gene is TRBJ2-2, the V gene TRBV7-9, with D possibly being TRBD1 (5 bases). V lost 5 bases and J 1 base, leaving 8 bases between the germline ends. CDR3 length equals 14 residues. CDR1 is SEHNR, CDR2 FQNEAQ, per germline (reference sequence). CDR3 protein: CASSPTENTGELFF. The CDR3 nucleotides are TGTGCCAGCAGCCCGACAGAGAACACCGGGGAGCTGTTTTTT.

The chain has TRBV9 and TRBJ2-2; D may be TRBD2 (6 bases). The V and J ends lost 2 bases and 0 bases respectively, with 8 bases between them. Germline lookup yields CDR1 SGDLS and CDR2 YYNGEE. The CDR3 runs to 15 residues. Here the CDR3 DNA reads TGTGCCAGCAGCGTTGCGGGATCGAACACCGGGGAGCTGTTTTTT. It specifies CASSVAGSNTGELFF.

This clonotype was seen at least ten times. This rearrangement joins TRBV7-2 to TRBJ1-5; no clear D. The CDR3 has 15 residues. V lost 1 base, J lost 4 bases, and 11 bases lay in between. The germline V gene encodes CDR1 SGHTA and CDR2 FQGNSA. DNA of the CDR3: TGTGCCAGCAGCTTAGAATCTGGGGTTAATCAGCCCCAGCATTTT. It is translated as CASSLESGVNQPQHF. The full variable domain, its missing parts supplied by reference TRBV7-2 and TRBJ1-5, is GAGVSQSPSNKVTEKGKDVELRCDPISGHTALYWYRQSLGQGLEFLIYFQGNSAPDKSGLPSDRFSAERTGGSVSTLTIQRTQQEDSAVYLCASSLESGVNQPQHFGDGTRLSIL.

This clonotype was detected many times. V and J are TRBV27 and TRBJ2-3; 10 nucleotides align to TRBD2. The CDR3 totals 17 residues. The germline V gene encodes CDR1 MNHEY and CDR2 SMNVEV (reference sequence). Trimming removed 4 bases from V and 4 bases from J; junction bases left unmatched: 11. The CDR3 is CASSSRPGLAYSDTQYF. The CDR3, as DNA: TGTGCCAGCAGTTCTCGACCGGGACTAGCGTATTCAGATACGCAGTATTTT.

This clonotype was counted a few times. The chain couples TRBV12-3 or TRBV12-4 to TRBJ2-5; D possibly corresponds to TRBD2 (5 bases). Trimming left V 7 bases short and J 1 base short, with 10 bases between. The CDR3 contains 13 residues. CDR3 residues: CASTRDTQETQYF. The DNA of the CDR3 is TGTGCCAGCACGAGGGATACCCAAGAGACCCAGTACTTC.